These T cell receptor beta chains were read from a single sample in a study of blood T cell repertoires in COVID-19. Some clones are missing from TCRdb's copy, which holds only in-frame ones; the method was immunoSEQ multiplex PCR. The data show about 360,000 clones, around nine tenths seen once. Sequenced material: peripheral blood. The receptors were gathered from a woman aged 55-69 years with COVID-19, enrolled during active disease. The CDR3 runs from the conserved cysteine through the conserved F or W. Each record gives: clone size, D gene, CDR3 length, V gene, J gene, CDR3 DNA, CDR3 protein. D genes are given only for firm matches. Clone size is stated in some rows and not others, as once, few, many or a class when expanded.

clone_size: .; d_call: .; cdr3_length: 16; v_call: TRBV25-1; j_call: TRBJ2-5; cdr3_nt: TGTGCCAGCAGCCCAGACAGGTACCCTCACCAAGAGACCCAGTACTTC; cdr3_aa: CASSPDRYPHQETQYF
clone_size: .; d_call: TRBD1; cdr3_length: 13; v_call: TRBV2; j_call: TRBJ1-2; cdr3_nt: TGTGCCAGCAGGGGGACAGGAGTCTATGGCTACACCTTC; cdr3_aa: CASRGTGVYGYTF
clone_size: .; d_call: .; cdr3_length: 17; v_call: TRBV4-1; j_call: TRBJ1-3; cdr3_nt: TGCGCCAGCAGCCACTCCGGGACGGGGGACTCTGGAAACACCATATATTTT; cdr3_aa: CASSHSGTGDSGNTIYF
clone_size: .; d_call: .; cdr3_length: 11; v_call: TRBV6-5; j_call: TRBJ2-7; cdr3_nt: TGTGCCAGCAGCCTGCTATACGAGCAGTACTTC; cdr3_aa: CASSLLYEQYF
clone_size: .; d_call: .; cdr3_length: 15; v_call: TRBV6-2/TRBV6-3; j_call: TRBJ2-2; cdr3_nt: TGTGCCAGCAGTTACTCGGGACTGGGGACCGGGGAGCTGTTTTTT; cdr3_aa: CASSYSGLGTGELFF
clone_size: .; d_call: TRBD1; cdr3_length: 14; v_call: TRBV10-2; j_call: TRBJ1-5; cdr3_nt: TGCGCCAGCACAAGACAGGGACTGAATCAGCCCCAGCATTTT; cdr3_aa: CASTRQGLNQPQHF
clone_size: .; d_call: TRBD2; cdr3_length: 16; v_call: TRBV19; j_call: TRBJ2-1; cdr3_nt: TGTGCCAGTAGTATAGAATGGCGGGGGGGCCTCAATGAGCAGTTCTTC; cdr3_aa: CASSIEWRGGLNEQFF
clone_size: few; d_call: .; cdr3_length: 13; v_call: TRBV29-1; j_call: TRBJ1-1; cdr3_nt: TGCAGCGTTTGTCGGGACACGAACACTGAAGCTTTCTTT; cdr3_aa: CSVCRDTNTEAFF
clone_size: .; d_call: .; cdr3_length: 15; v_call: TRBV18; j_call: TRBJ2-5; cdr3_nt: TGTGCCAGCTCACCCTCGATGGGGGGAGGAGAGACCCAGTACTTC; cdr3_aa: CASSPSMGGGETQYF
clone_size: .; d_call: TRBD2; cdr3_length: 17; v_call: TRBV4-1; j_call: TRBJ2-1; cdr3_nt: TGCGCCAGCAGCCAGGAGGGACTAGCGGGAGGCTACAATGAGCAGTTCTTC; cdr3_aa: CASSQEGLAGGYNEQFF
clone_size: .; d_call: .; cdr3_length: 13; v_call: TRBV27; j_call: TRBJ2-2; cdr3_nt: TGTGCCAGCAGTTTGGCCCGAAACAGGGAGCTGTTTTTT; cdr3_aa: CASSLARNRELFF
clone_size: .; d_call: .; cdr3_length: 16; v_call: TRBV23-1; j_call: TRBJ2-3; cdr3_nt: TGCGCCAGCAGTCAATCGAGAGGGTCATCCACAGATACGCAGTATTTT; cdr3_aa: CASSQSRGSSTDTQYF
clone_size: .; d_call: .; cdr3_length: 15; v_call: TRBV2; j_call: TRBJ2-3; cdr3_nt: TGTGCCAGCAGTGAAAGTAGCGTAGTGGCAGATACGCAGTATTTT; cdr3_aa: CASSESSVVADTQYF
clone_size: .; d_call: TRBD1; cdr3_length: 12; v_call: TRBV18; j_call: TRBJ1-2; cdr3_nt: TGTGCCATCTCCGTACAGGGGTATGGCTACACCTTC; cdr3_aa: CAISVQGYGYTF
clone_size: .; d_call: TRBD1; cdr3_length: 13; v_call: TRBV12-3/TRBV12-4; j_call: TRBJ2-7; cdr3_nt: TGTGCCAGCAGTACGGACAGGGGGAGCGAGCAGTACTTC; cdr3_aa: CASSTDRGSEQYF
clone_size: .; d_call: TRBD1; cdr3_length: 12; v_call: TRBV6-5; j_call: TRBJ1-2; cdr3_nt: TGTGCCAGTACGGGACAGGTCTATGGCTACACCTTC; cdr3_aa: CASTGQVYGYTF
clone_size: .; d_call: .; cdr3_length: 15; v_call: TRBV10-3; j_call: TRBJ2-7; cdr3_nt: TGTGCCATCAGTGAATCCGCAGGGGCGATCTACGAGCAGTACTTC; cdr3_aa: CAISESAGAIYEQYF
clone_size: few; d_call: .; cdr3_length: 15; v_call: TRBV25-1; j_call: TRBJ1-1; cdr3_nt: TGTGCCAGCAGTCCCCTGGGAGGGATGAACACTGAAGCTTTCTTT; cdr3_aa: CASSPLGGMNTEAFF
clone_size: .; d_call: TRBD2; cdr3_length: 17; v_call: TRBV5-1; j_call: TRBJ2-1; cdr3_nt: TGCGCCAGCACCGGTAAACTAGCGAAGGGGATGGGGAATGAGCAGTTCTTC; cdr3_aa: CASTGKLAKGMGNEQFF
clone_size: .; d_call: .; cdr3_length: 12; v_call: TRBV27; j_call: TRBJ2-5; cdr3_nt: TGTGCCAGCAGCCAGGGCACAGAGACCCAGTACTTC; cdr3_aa: CASSQGTETQYF
clone_size: few; d_call: TRBD1; cdr3_length: 15; v_call: TRBV7-3; j_call: TRBJ2-6; cdr3_nt: TGTGCCAGCAGCGCGACAGGGACTGGGGCCAACGTCCTGACTTTC; cdr3_aa: CASSATGTGANVLTF
clone_size: .; d_call: .; cdr3_length: 15; v_call: TRBV3-1/TRBV3-2; j_call: TRBJ1-1; cdr3_nt: TGTGCCAGCAGCTCAACAGGACCTGTGAACACTGAAGCTTTCTTT; cdr3_aa: CASSSTGPVNTEAFF
clone_size: .; d_call: TRBD1; cdr3_length: 16; v_call: TRBV5-1; j_call: TRBJ1-5; cdr3_nt: TGCGCCAGCAGCTCAGGACAGGGAGGTTTAAATCAGCCCCAGCATTTT; cdr3_aa: CASSSGQGGLNQPQHF
clone_size: .; d_call: TRBD1; cdr3_length: 13; v_call: TRBV5-5; j_call: TRBJ1-1; cdr3_nt: TGTGCCAGCAGCTTACAGGGGAGCACTGAAGCTTTCTTT; cdr3_aa: CASSLQGSTEAFF
clone_size: .; d_call: TRBD1; cdr3_length: 14; v_call: TRBV6-5; j_call: TRBJ1-1; cdr3_nt: TGTGCCAGCAGAGGGGGCCAAGGGAACACTGAAGCTTTCTTT; cdr3_aa: CASRGGQGNTEAFF
clone_size: .; d_call: .; cdr3_length: 13; v_call: TRBV10-3; j_call: TRBJ1-2; cdr3_nt: TGTGCCATCAGTGAACAGGGACCCTATGGCTACACCTTC; cdr3_aa: CAISEQGPYGYTF
clone_size: .; d_call: TRBD2; cdr3_length: 16; v_call: TRBV4-1; j_call: TRBJ2-1; cdr3_nt: TGCGCCAGCAGCCAGCATAGCGGGGGGGCCGGTAATGAGCAGTTCTTC; cdr3_aa: CASSQHSGGAGNEQFF
clone_size: .; d_call: .; cdr3_length: 14; v_call: TRBV6-2/TRBV6-3; j_call: TRBJ2-5; cdr3_nt: TGTGCCAGCAGTCGTCGGGAGACCCAAGAGACCCAGTACTTC; cdr3_aa: CASSRRETQETQYF
clone_size: .; d_call: TRBD2; cdr3_length: 17; v_call: TRBV27; j_call: TRBJ2-4; cdr3_nt: TGTGCCAGCCGGAGAAGCGGGGGGACCGACGCCAAAAACATTCAGTACTTC; cdr3_aa: CASRRSGGTDAKNIQYF
clone_size: .; d_call: .; cdr3_length: 15; v_call: TRBV6-5; j_call: TRBJ1-2; cdr3_nt: TGTGCCAGCAGTTACGGGAGCGTGACGAACTATGGCTACACCTTC; cdr3_aa: CASSYGSVTNYGYTF
clone_size: few; d_call: .; cdr3_length: 15; v_call: TRBV7-8; j_call: TRBJ1-2; cdr3_nt: TGTGCCAGCACCCCTGAAGACACAGGAAACAGAGGCTACACCTTC; cdr3_aa: CASTPEDTGNRGYTF
clone_size: few; d_call: TRBD2; cdr3_length: 15; v_call: TRBV11-2; j_call: TRBJ2-7; cdr3_nt: TGTGCCAGCAGCAAGACTAGCGGGGGGGCCTACGAGCAGTACTTC; cdr3_aa: CASSKTSGGAYEQYF
clone_size: .; d_call: .; cdr3_length: 14; v_call: TRBV5-1; j_call: TRBJ1-2; cdr3_nt: TGCGCCAGCAGCGTGGGACTGACCCGCTATGGCTACACCTTC; cdr3_aa: CASSVGLTRYGYTF
clone_size: .; d_call: TRBD1; cdr3_length: 16; v_call: TRBV7-3; j_call: TRBJ1-2; cdr3_nt: TGTGCCAGCAGCTTATCCCCGAGACAGGGAAACTATGGCTACACCTTC; cdr3_aa: CASSLSPRQGNYGYTF